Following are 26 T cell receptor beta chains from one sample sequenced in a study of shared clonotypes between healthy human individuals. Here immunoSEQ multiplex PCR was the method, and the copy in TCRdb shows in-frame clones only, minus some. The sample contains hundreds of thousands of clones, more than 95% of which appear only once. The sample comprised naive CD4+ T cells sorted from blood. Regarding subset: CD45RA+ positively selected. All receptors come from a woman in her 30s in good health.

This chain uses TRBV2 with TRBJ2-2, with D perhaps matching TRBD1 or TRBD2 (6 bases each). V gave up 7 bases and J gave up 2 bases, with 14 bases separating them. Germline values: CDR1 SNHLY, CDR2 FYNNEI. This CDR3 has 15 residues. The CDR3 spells CASTGLGGNTGELFF. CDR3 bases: TGTGCCAGCACCGGTCTGGGGGGCAACACCGGGGAGCTGTTTTTT.

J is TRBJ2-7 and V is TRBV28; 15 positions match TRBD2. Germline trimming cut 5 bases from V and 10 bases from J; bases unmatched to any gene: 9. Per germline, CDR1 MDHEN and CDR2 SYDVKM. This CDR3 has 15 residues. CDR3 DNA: TGTGCCAGCAGTCCCGGGACTAGCGGGAGGTTTTTTCAGTACTTC. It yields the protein CASSPGTSGRFFQYF.

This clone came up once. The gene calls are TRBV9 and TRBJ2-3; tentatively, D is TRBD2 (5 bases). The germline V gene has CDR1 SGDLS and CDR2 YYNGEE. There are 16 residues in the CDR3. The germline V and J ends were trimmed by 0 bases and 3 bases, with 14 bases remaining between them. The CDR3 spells CASSVGPDWGTDTQYF. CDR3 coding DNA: TGTGCCAGCAGCGTAGGCCCGGACTGGGGTACAGATACGCAGTATTTT.

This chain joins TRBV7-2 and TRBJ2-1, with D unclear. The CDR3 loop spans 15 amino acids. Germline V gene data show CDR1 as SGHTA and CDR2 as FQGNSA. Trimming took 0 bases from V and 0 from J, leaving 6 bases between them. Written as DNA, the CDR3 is TGTGCCAGCAGCTTAGCGGGAATCTCCTACAATGAGCAGTTCTTC. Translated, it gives CASSLAGISYNEQFF.

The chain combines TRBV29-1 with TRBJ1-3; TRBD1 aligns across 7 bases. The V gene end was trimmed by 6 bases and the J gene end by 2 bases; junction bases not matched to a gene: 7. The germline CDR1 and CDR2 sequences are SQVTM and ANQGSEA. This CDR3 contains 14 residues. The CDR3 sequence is CSVAQGIPGNTIYF. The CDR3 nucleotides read TGCAGCGTGGCACAGGGGATTCCTGGAAACACCATATATTTT.

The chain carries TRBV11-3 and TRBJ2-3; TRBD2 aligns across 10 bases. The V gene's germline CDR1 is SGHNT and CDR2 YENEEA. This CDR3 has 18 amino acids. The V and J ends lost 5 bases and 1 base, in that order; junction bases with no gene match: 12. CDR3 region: CASSPMILAGGGTDTQYF. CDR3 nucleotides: TGTGCCAGCAGCCCCATGATCTTAGCGGGAGGCGGCACAGATACGCAGTATTTT.

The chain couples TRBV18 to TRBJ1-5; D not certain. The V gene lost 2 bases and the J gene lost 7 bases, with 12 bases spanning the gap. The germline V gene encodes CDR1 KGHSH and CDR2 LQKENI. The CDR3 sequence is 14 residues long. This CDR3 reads CASSPGVGPQPQHF. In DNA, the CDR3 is TGTGCCAGCTCACCAGGGGTAGGGCCCCAGCCCCAGCATTTT.

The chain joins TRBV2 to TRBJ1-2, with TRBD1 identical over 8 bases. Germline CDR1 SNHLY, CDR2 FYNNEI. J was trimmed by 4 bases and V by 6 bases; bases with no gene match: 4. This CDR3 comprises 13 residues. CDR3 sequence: CASRGTGAYGYTF. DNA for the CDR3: TGTGCCAGCAGAGGGACAGGAGCCTATGGCTACACCTTC. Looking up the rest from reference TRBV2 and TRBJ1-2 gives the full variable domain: EPEVTQTPSHQVTQMGQEVILRCVPISNHLYFYWYRQILGQKVEFLVSFYNNEISEKSEIFDDQFSVERPDGSNFTLKIRSTKLEDSAMYFCASRGTGAYGYTFGSGTRLTVV.

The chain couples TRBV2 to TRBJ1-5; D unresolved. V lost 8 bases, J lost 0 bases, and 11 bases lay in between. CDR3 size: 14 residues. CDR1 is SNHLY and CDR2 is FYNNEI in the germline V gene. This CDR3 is CASADGYSNQPQHF. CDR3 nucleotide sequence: TGTGCCAGCGCAGACGGGTATAGCAATCAGCCCCAGCATTTT.

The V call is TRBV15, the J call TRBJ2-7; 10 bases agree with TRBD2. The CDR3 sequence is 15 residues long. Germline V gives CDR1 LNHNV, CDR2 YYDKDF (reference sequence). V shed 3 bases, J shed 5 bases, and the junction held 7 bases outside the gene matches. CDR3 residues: CATSSGLAVAHEQYF. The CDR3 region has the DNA TGTGCCACCAGCAGCGGACTAGCGGTCGCCCACGAGCAGTACTTC.

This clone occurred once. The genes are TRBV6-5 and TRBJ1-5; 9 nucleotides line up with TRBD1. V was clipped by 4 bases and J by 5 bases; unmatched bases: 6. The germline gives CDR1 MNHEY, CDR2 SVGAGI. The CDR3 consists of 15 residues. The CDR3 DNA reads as TGTGCCAGCAGTTCGGACAGGGGAAGGCATCAGCCCCAGCATTTT. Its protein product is CASSSDRGRHQPQHF.

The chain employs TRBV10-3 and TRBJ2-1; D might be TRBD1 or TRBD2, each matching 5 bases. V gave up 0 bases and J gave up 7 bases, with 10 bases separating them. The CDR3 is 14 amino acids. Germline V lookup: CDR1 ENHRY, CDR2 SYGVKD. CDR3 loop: CAISESVGGNEQFF. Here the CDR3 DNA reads TGTGCCATCAGTGAGTCCGTTGGGGGAAATGAGCAGTTCTTC.

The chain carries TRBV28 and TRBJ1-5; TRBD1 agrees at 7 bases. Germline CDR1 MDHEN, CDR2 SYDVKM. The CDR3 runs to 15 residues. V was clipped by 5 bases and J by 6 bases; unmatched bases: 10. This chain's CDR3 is CASSPRTGISQPQHF. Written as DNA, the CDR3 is TGTGCCAGCAGTCCTCGGACAGGCATAAGTCAGCCCCAGCATTTT.

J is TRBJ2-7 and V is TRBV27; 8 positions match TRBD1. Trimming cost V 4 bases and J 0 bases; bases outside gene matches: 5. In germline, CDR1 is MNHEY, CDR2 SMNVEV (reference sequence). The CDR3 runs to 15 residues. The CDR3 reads CASSSRDRFSYEQYF. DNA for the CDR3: TGTGCCAGCAGTTCCCGGGACAGGTTCTCCTACGAGCAGTACTTC.

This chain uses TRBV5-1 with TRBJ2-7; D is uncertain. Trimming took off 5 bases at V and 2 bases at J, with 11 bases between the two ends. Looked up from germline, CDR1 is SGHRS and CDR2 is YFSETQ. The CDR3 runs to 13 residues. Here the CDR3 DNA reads TGCGCCAGCAGTAATTTAGCTACCTACGAGCAGTACTTC. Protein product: CASSNLATYEQYF.

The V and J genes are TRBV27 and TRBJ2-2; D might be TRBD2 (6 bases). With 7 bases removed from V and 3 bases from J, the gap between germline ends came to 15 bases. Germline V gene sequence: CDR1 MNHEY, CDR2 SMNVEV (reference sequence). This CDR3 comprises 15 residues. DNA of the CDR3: TGTGCCAGCAACGGCGGGACTCCTCACACCGGGGAGCTGTTTTTT. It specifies CASNGGTPHTGELFF.

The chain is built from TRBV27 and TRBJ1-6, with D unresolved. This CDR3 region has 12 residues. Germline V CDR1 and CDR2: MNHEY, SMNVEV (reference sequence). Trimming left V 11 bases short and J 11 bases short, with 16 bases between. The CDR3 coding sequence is TGTGCCTCAAAAAACCCATATACACCCCTCCACTTT. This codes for CASKNPYTPLHF.

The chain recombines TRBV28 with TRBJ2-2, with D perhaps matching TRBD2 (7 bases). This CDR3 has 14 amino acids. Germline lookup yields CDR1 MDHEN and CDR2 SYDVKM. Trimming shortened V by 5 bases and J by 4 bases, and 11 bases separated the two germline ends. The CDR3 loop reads CASSQGGGTGELFF. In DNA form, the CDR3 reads TGTGCCAGCAGTCAAGGGGGGGGCACCGGGGAGCTGTTTTTT. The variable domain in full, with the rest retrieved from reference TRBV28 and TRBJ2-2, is DVKVTQSSRYLVKRTGEKVFLECVQDMDHENMFWYRQDPGLGLRLIYFSYDVKMKEKGDIPEGYSVSREKKERFSLILESASTNQTSMYLCASSQGGGTGELFFGEGSRLTVL.

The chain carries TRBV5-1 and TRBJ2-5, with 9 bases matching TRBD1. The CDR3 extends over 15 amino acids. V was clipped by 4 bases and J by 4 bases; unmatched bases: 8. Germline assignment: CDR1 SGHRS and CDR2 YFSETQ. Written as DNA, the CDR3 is TGCGCCAGCAGCCGAGGGACAGGGAGTGGAGAGACCCAGTACTTC. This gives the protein CASSRGTGSGETQYF. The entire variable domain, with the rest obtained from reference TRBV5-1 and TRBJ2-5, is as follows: KAGVTQTPRYLIKTRGQQVTLSCSPISGHRSVSWYQQTPGQGLQFLFEYFSETQRNKGNFPGRFSGRQFSNSRSEMNVSTLELGDSALYLCASSRGTGSGETQYFGPGTRLLVL.

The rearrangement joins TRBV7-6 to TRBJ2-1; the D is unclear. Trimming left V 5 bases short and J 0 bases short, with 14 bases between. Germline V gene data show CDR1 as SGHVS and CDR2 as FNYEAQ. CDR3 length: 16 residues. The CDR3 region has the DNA TGTGCCAGCAGCCTTCTTGGGATGAGCTCCTACAATGAGCAGTTCTTC. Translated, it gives CASSLLGMSSYNEQFF.

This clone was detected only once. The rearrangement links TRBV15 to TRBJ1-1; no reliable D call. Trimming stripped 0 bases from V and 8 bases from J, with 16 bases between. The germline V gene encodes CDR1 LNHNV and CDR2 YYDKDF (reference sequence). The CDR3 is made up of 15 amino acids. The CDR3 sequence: CATSRESTGIGEAFF. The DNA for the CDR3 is TGTGCCACCAGCAGAGAGTCAACGGGAATCGGAGAAGCTTTCTTT.

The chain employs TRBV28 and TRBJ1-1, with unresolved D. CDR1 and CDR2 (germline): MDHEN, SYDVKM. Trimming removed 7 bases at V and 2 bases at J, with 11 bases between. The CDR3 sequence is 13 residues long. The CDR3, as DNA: TGTGCCAGCACCAGAGTAAGCAACACTGAAGCTTTCTTT. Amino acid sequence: CASTRVSNTEAFF.

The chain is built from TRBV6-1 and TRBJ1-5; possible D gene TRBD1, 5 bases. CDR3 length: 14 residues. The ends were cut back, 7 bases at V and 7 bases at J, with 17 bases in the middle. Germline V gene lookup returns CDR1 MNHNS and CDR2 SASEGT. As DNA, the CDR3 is TGTGCCAGCACCGAGGGAGGGGTTACGCAGCCCCAGCATTTT. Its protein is CASTEGGVTQPQHF.

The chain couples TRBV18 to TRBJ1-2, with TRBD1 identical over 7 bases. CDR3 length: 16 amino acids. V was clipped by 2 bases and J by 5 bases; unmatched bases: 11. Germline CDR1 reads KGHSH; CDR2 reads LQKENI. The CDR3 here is CASSPNGGGRRYGYTF. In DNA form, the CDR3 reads TGTGCCAGCTCACCAAACGGAGGGGGCAGGAGATATGGCTACACCTTC.

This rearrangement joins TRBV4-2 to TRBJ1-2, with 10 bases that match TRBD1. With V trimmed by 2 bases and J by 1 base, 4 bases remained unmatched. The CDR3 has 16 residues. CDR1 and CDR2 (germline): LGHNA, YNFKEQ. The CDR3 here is CASSQLTGGDNYGYTF. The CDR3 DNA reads TGTGCCAGCAGCCAACTGACAGGGGGCGATAACTATGGCTACACCTTC.

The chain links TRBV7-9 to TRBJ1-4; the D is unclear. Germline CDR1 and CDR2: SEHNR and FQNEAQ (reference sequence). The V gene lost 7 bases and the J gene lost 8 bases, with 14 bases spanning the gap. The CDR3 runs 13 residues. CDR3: CASTLPGQEKLFF. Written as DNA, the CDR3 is TGTGCCAGCACCCTCCCGGGCCAAGAAAAACTGTTTTTT.